This T cell receptor beta chain was recorded in a study of shared clonotypes between healthy human individuals. A note on this clone: Its antigen is not known.

General observations from the study: Researchers found naive subsets generally carried larger estimated richness than memory subsets.

CD45RO-negative CD8 cells positively selected for CCR7 made up the naive population, which excluded terminally differentiated effector memory CD45RA+ cells. CDR1 and CDR2 (germline): MDHEN, SYDVKM. J was trimmed by 8 bases and V by 6 bases; bases with no gene match: 8. This CDR3 region has 13 residues. Clones were sequenced by immunoSEQ multiplex PCR, and TCRdb holds only the in-frame ones, with some missing. The sample carries around 1.9 million clones, just over 90% recorded once. The material sequenced was naive CD8+ T cells from PBMCs. The V and J genes are TRBV28 and TRBJ1-1; 8 nucleotides line up with TRBD1. This sequence was found in a man aged 18-30 years in good health. Some clones in this sample may be carry-over from other donors' samples. CDR3 region: CASRRTGWMEAFF. As DNA, the CDR3 is TGTGCCAGCAGGAGGACAGGGTGGATGGAAGCTTTCTTT. Combining the CDR3 with reference TRBV28 and TRBJ1-1 gives the whole variable domain DVKVTQSSRYLVKRTGEKVFLECVQDMDHENMFWYRQDPGLGLRLIYFSYDVKMKEKGDIPEGYSVSREKKERFSLILESASTNQTSMYLCASRRTGWMEAFFGQGTRLTVV.